This passage covers 27 T cell receptor beta chains from one sample sequenced in a study of cytomegalovirus exposure and HLA in healthy donors. Primers: 60 Vbeta forward and 13 Jbeta reverse. TCRdb keeps only in-frame clones here, not all; method: immunoSEQ multiplex PCR. The repertoire holds about 130,000 clones, with under 85% as singletons. Input material: PBMCs. The receptors come from a woman between 40 and 50 years old in good health and CMV-seropositive.

In its sample, this clone was seen a few times. This chain uses TRBV6-6 with TRBJ2-7, with a possible D match to TRBD2 (5 bases). CDR3 length: 11 amino acids. Germline CDR1 reads MNHNY; CDR2 reads SVGAGI (reference sequence). V was pared by 5 bases and J by 4 bases, with 6 bases between. The CDR3 sequence is CASSEGYEQYF. The CDR3 coding sequence is TGTGCCAGCAGTGAGGGTTACGAGCAGTACTTC.

This chain links TRBV2 with TRBJ2-1, with 8 nucleotides matching TRBD1. The germline CDR1 and CDR2 sequences are SNHLY and FYNNEI. V lost 8 bases and J lost 4; bases outside the gene matches: 10. The CDR3 extends over 15 amino acids. The CDR3 DNA is TGTGCCAGCGCGGAGAGGACAGGGCCATACAATGAGCAGTTCTTC. It yields the protein CASAERTGPYNEQFF.

This chain joins TRBV19 and TRBJ1-2; 12 bases are a match to TRBD1. The CDR3 is 14 amino acids. The V gene end was trimmed by 6 bases and the J gene end by 6 bases; junction bases not matched to a gene: 5. Germline loops: CDR1 LNHDA, CDR2 SQIVND (reference sequence). The CDR3 reads CASSRDRGRHGYTF. DNA of the CDR3: TGTGCCAGTAGCCGGGACAGGGGGCGGCATGGCTACACCTTC.

This clone was seen only a few times. The chain uses TRBV6-1 and TRBJ2-1; TRBD2 might be the D (5 bases). Germline lookup yields CDR1 MNHNS and CDR2 SASEGT. Trimming removed 5 bases at V and 10 bases at J, with 12 bases between. The CDR3 has 12 residues. CDR3 bases: TGTGCCAGCAGTTTTCGCCGAGGGGAGCAGTTCTTC. This gives the protein CASSFRRGEQFF.

The chain employs TRBV28 and TRBJ2-1; 9 bases match TRBD2. CDR1 and CDR2 from the germline V gene are MDHEN and SYDVKM. V lost 6 bases and J lost 6; bases outside the gene matches: 6. This CDR3 comprises 14 residues. The CDR3: CASSVAGAGNEQFF. The CDR3 nucleotides read TGTGCCAGCAGCGTAGCGGGAGCCGGCAATGAGCAGTTCTTC.

V and J are TRBV9 and TRBJ1-1; D remains ambiguous. The CDR3 consists of 13 residues. CDR1 SGDLS and CDR2 YYNGEE come from the germline V gene. V shed 4 bases and J shed 3 bases, with 10 bases lying between them. CDR3 sequence (DNA): TGTGCCAGCAGCCCCCTCCCGGACACTGAAGCTTTCTTT. It translates to CASSPLPDTEAFF.

The chain uses TRBV10-2 and TRBJ2-7; a weak D match, TRBD2 (6 bases). The CDR3 spans 15 residues. V was clipped by 0 bases and J by 7 bases, with 16 bases between them. Per the germline V gene, CDR1 is WSHSY and CDR2 is SAAADI. In DNA, the CDR3 is TGCGCCAGCAGTGAGTCGGGACTGAGAGGTGGAGAGCAGTACTTC. Protein sequence: CASSESGLRGGEQYF.

V usage is TRBV6-1 and J usage is TRBJ1-5; no definite D call. The V and J ends lost 5 bases and 11 bases respectively, with 13 bases between them. This CDR3 spans 12 amino acids. CDR1 and CDR2 (germline): MNHNS, SASEGT. The CDR3 reads CASSHRTRTQHF. CDR3 coding DNA: TGTGCCAGCAGTCACCGGACTCGTACCCAGCATTTT.

The J gene is TRBJ2-5, the V gene TRBV19; possibly TRBD2 for D (6 bases). Deletions cut 3 bases from V and 8 bases from J, with 10 bases between. The CDR3 has 12 amino acids. From germline, CDR1 is LNHDA and CDR2 SQIVND (reference sequence). CDR3 loop: CASSIGGRTQYF. The CDR3 DNA sequence: TGTGCCAGTAGTATTGGGGGGAGAACCCAGTACTTC.

The gene calls are TRBV2 and TRBJ2-1; TRBD1 agrees at 9 bases. The trim removed 5 bases at V and 9 bases at J, leaving 5 bases unmatched. Germline CDR1 is SNHLY and CDR2 is FYNNEI. CDR3 size: 13 residues. CDR3 amino acids: CASSKQGAIEQFF. The CDR3 DNA follows: TGTGCCAGCAGTAAACAGGGGGCGATTGAGCAGTTCTTC.

Of note for this clone: The junction differs from germline at one of its ends, possibly a read error. V and J are TRBV7-7 and TRBJ2-7, with 9 bases lining up with TRBD1. Germline V gene sequence: CDR1 SSHAT, CDR2 FNYEAQ (reference sequence). This CDR3 region has 16 residues. The chain's CDR3 is CASSRFYRDREHEQYF. CDR3 bases: TGTGCTAGCAGCAGATTTTACCGGGACAGGGAACACGAGCAGTACTTC. The variable domain in full, completed from reference TRBV7-7 and TRBJ2-7, reads GAGVSQSPRYKVTKRGQDVTLRCDPISSHATLYWYQQALGQGPEFLTYFNYEAQPDKSGLPSDRFSAERPEGSISTLTIQRTEQRDSAMYRCASSRFYRDREHEQYFGPGTRLTVT.

The chain is built from TRBV29-1 and TRBJ1-4; the D gene is possibly TRBD1 (5 bases). V lost 4 bases, J lost 3 bases, and 21 bases lay in between. CDR1 and CDR2 (germline): SQVTM, ANQGSEA. The CDR3 loop spans 17 amino acids. CDR3 region: CSVGGEGPGHSNEKLFF. CDR3 bases: TGCAGCGTTGGGGGGGAGGGACCGGGCCATTCTAATGAAAAACTGTTTTTT.

The chain recombines TRBV6-5 with TRBJ1-1; 7 positions agree with TRBD1. The ends lost 7 bases at V and 3 bases at J; junction bases unmatched: 5. Germline lookup yields CDR1 MNHEY and CDR2 SVGAGI. The CDR3 is made up of 13 amino acids. The CDR3 nucleotides are TGTGCCAGCAACCTTCAGGGGGACACTGAAGCTTTCTTT. Translating gives CASNLQGDTEAFF.

The chain uses TRBV11-3 and TRBJ2-6; a weak D match, TRBD2 (6 bases). The germline V and J ends were trimmed by 2 bases and 4 bases, with 12 bases remaining between them. There are 16 residues in the CDR3. In germline, CDR1 is SGHNT, CDR2 YENEEA. The CDR3 DNA is TGTGCCAGCAGCTTAAAAGGAGGGGTAGGGGCCAACGTCCTGACTTTC. It specifies CASSLKGGVGANVLTF.

This rearrangement joins TRBV10-3 to TRBJ2-5; 11 nucleotides match TRBD1. The CDR3 spans 15 residues. Germline CDR1 reads ENHRY; CDR2 reads SYGVKD. Trimming cost V 6 bases and J 4 bases; bases outside gene matches: 7. CDR3 residues: CAIRGDRGNVETQYF. In nucleotides, the CDR3 is TGTGCCATCAGGGGGGACAGGGGGAATGTAGAGACCCAGTACTTC.

This chain connects TRBV10-2 to TRBJ2-7, with D possibly matching TRBD2 (6 bases). This CDR3 has 16 residues. Per germline, CDR1 WSHSY and CDR2 SAAADI. The V and J ends lost 0 bases and 2 bases respectively, with 14 bases between them. The CDR3 sequence is CASSESLGLMTYEQYF. The CDR3 nucleotides are TGCGCCAGCAGTGAGTCCCTGGGACTGATGACCTACGAGCAGTACTTC.

The V and J genes are TRBV4-1 and TRBJ2-1, with TRBD2 matching 11 bases. V was pared by 2 bases and J by 9 bases, with 12 bases of the junction left unmatched. Germline CDR1 and CDR2: MGHRA and YSYEKL. The CDR3 length is 17 residues. The CDR3 reads CASSQSQYSGRAVEQFF. DNA for the CDR3: TGCGCCAGCAGCCAAAGCCAATATAGCGGGAGGGCCGTTGAGCAGTTCTTC.

CDR3 sequence (DNA): TGTGCCAGCAGTAACCGGGACAGGGCATACGAGCAGTACTTC. Translated, it gives CASSNRDRAYEQYF. V is TRBV27 and J is TRBJ2-7; 9 nucleotides line up with TRBD1. CDR1 is MNHEY, CDR2 SMNVEV, per germline (reference sequence). The CDR3 is made up of 14 amino acids. J lost 4 bases, V lost 5 bases, and 6 bases had no gene match.

This clone turned up a few times. V usage is TRBV28 and J usage is TRBJ2-5; D is perhaps TRBD1 (7 bases). Germline assignment: CDR1 MDHEN and CDR2 SYDVKM. Trimming took 3 bases from V and 2 from J, leaving 13 bases between them. This CDR3 spans 15 amino acids. CDR3 loop: CASSLAGGTQETQYF. CDR3 bases: TGTGCCAGCAGTTTGGCAGGGGGGACTCAAGAGACCCAGTACTTC.

This clone was recorded once. The chain employs TRBV9 and TRBJ1-3; D perhaps matches TRBD1 (5 bases). The germline V gene encodes CDR1 SGDLS and CDR2 YYNGEE. The V end was cut by 2 bases, the J end by 4 bases, with 10 bases between. The CDR3 has 14 amino acids. CDR3 amino acids: CASSVDSPGNTIYF. DNA for the CDR3: TGTGCCAGCAGCGTCGACAGTCCCGGAAACACCATATATTTT.

This clone was counted once. V gene TRBV28 combines with J gene TRBJ2-7; 7 nucleotides align to TRBD1. V shed 4 bases and J 2 bases; nucleotides not matched to a gene: 5. Germline CDR1 is MDHEN and CDR2 is SYDVKM. The CDR3 is 14 amino acids. The CDR3 reads CASSSGDSPYEQYF. CDR3 DNA: TGTGCCAGCAGTTCCGGGGACAGCCCCTACGAGCAGTACTTC. The full variable domain, with the rest looked up from reference TRBV28 and TRBJ2-7, is DVKVTQSSRYLVKRTGEKVFLECVQDMDHENMFWYRQDPGLGLRLIYFSYDVKMKEKGDIPEGYSVSREKKERFSLILESASTNQTSMYLCASSSGDSPYEQYFGPGTRLTVT.

A note on this clone: Other DNA sequences in this sample translate to the same CDR3. The chain is built from TRBV5-1 and TRBJ1-1; D gene unclear. Trimming shortened V by 0 bases and J by 1 base, and 4 bases separated the two germline ends. In germline, CDR1 is SGHRS, CDR2 YFSETQ. The CDR3 runs 13 residues. CDR3 loop: CASSLVANTEAFF. In DNA, the CDR3 is TGCGCCAGCAGCTTGGTGGCGAACACTGAAGCTTTCTTT.

This chain joins TRBV10-3 and TRBJ2-5; 10 bases agree with TRBD2. The CDR3 runs 15 residues. V shed 4 bases, J shed 11 bases, and the junction held 13 bases outside the gene matches. Germline V CDR1 and CDR2: ENHRY, SYGVKD. This CDR3 reads CAISGTSGLSNQQYF. The CDR3, as DNA: TGTGCCATCAGTGGGACTAGCGGCCTTTCCAACCAGCAGTACTTC.

Only a few counts were recorded for this clone. This chain joins TRBV30 and TRBJ1-2; 7 bases line up with TRBD1. The germline gives CDR1 GTSNPN, CDR2 SVGIG (reference sequence). The CDR3 has 12 amino acids. The V and J ends lost 4 bases and 2 bases, in that order; junction bases with no gene match: 1. CDR3 amino acids: CAWKQGNYGYTF. The CDR3 nucleotides are TGTGCCTGGAAACAGGGGAACTATGGCTACACCTTC.

This chain's CDR3 is CASSQELAGGWDEQFF. As DNA, the CDR3 is TGTGCCAGCAGCCAGGAGCTAGCGGGAGGGTGGGATGAGCAGTTCTTC. V is TRBV14 and J is TRBJ2-1; 12 bases align to TRBD2. This CDR3 has 16 residues. Trimming took 3 bases from V and 8 from J; bases not matched to a gene: 8. The germline CDR1 and CDR2 sequences are SGHDN and FVKESK.

The chain combines TRBV28 with TRBJ2-5; D is possibly TRBD1 (7 bases). The CDR3 has 16 amino acids. V was clipped by 8 bases and J by 1 base, with 20 bases between them. The germline V gene has CDR1 MDHEN and CDR2 SYDVKM. The CDR3 DNA reads as TGTGCCAGCGCAAGCTTTTACAGGGGACTCCAAGAGACCCAGTACTTC. Encoded protein: CASASFYRGLQETQYF.

The J gene is TRBJ1-5, the V gene TRBV11-3; maybe TRBD1 (6 bases). The CDR3 contains 15 residues. Germline loops: CDR1 SGHNT, CDR2 YENEEA. V gave up 5 bases and J gave up 1 base, with 12 bases separating them. The CDR3 sequence: CASSQQGWSNQPQHF. In DNA, the CDR3 is TGTGCCAGCAGCCAACAGGGCTGGAGCAATCAGCCCCAGCATTTT. The full variable domain, in which reference TRBV11-3 and TRBJ1-5 provide the parts outside the CDR3, is EAGVVQSPRYKIIEKKQPVAFWCNPISGHNTLYWYLQNLGQGPELLIRYENEEAVDDSQLPKDRFSAERLKGVDSTLKIQPAELGDSAVYLCASSQQGWSNQPQHFGDGTRLSIL.